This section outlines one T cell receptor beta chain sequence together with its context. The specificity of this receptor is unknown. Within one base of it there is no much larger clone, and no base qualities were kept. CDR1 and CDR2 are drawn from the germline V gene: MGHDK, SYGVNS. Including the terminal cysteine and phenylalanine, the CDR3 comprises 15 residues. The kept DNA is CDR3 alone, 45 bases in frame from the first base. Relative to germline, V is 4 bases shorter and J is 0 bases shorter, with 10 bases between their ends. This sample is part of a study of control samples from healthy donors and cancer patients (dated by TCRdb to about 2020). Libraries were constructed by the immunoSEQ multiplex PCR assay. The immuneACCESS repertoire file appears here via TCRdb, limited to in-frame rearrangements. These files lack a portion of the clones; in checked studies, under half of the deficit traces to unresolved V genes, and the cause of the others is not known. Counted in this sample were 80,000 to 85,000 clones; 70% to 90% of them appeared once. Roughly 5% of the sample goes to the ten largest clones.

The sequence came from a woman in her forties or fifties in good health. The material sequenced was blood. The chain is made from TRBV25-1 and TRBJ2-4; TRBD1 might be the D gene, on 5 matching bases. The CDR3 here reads CASSGDRLAKNIQYF. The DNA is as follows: TGTGCCAGCAGTGGAGACAGATTAGCCAAAAACATTCAGTACTTC.